The clone carrying this T cell receptor (beta chain) was observed at least ten times. The PBMCs were taken from about 10 ml of fresh peripheral blood. The data are from a study of T cells in Graves' hyperthyroidism and ophthalmopathy. TCR beta CDR3 regions were amplified from RNA transcripts. The study used the HTBI primer set for a first-round RT-PCR of the TCR CDR3. Each CDR3 protein is one row after TCRdb ran MiXCR on the multiplex PCR reads. The sample yields some 350,000 distinct CDR3 sequences, around 25% seen once. Trimming cost V 0 bases and J 6 bases, with 13 bases left between them. Per the germline V gene, CDR1 is LGHDT and CDR2 is YNNKEL (reference sequence). The CDR3 is 15 residues long.

Sequenced material: blood. The sequence came from a man in his fifties with Graves' hyperthyroidism. The rearrangement links TRBV3-1 to TRBJ2-3; possible D gene TRBD2, 5 bases. The CDR3 sequence is CASSQDGGAFDTQYF. CDR3 nucleotides: TGTGCCAGCAGCCAAGATGGAGGAGCTTTTGATACGCAGTATTTT.